A single sample gave rise to the 2 T cell receptor beta chains below, sequenced in a study of blood T cell repertoires in COVID-19. Only in-frame clones appear in the TCRdb table, and some are missing; sequencing was by immunoSEQ multiplex PCR. This table holds 150,000 or so clones, about nine tenths found once. Source material: peripheral blood. The receptors originated from a man aged 18 to 35 with acute or convalescent COVID-19.

The chain uses TRBV5-6 and TRBJ1-2; the match to TRBD1 covers 7 bases. The CDR3 extends over 13 amino acids. Germline loops: CDR1 SGHDT, CDR2 YYEEEE. V lost 4 bases, J lost 5 bases, and 5 bases stayed unmatched. In DNA form, the CDR3 reads TGTGCCAGCAGCGGACAGGACAGGTATGGCTACACCTTC. Residues: CASSGQDRYGYTF. The full variable domain, rest sourced from reference TRBV5-6 and TRBJ1-2, is DAGVTQSPTHLIKTRGQQVTLRCSPKSGHDTVSWYQQALGQGPQFIFQYYEEEERQRGNFPDRFSGHQFPNYSSELNVNALLLGDSALYLCASSGQDRYGYTFGSGTRLTVV.

The genes are TRBV5-1 and TRBJ2-7; 12 positions match TRBD2. CDR3 length equals 15 residues. The germline CDR1 and CDR2 sequences are SGHRS and YFSETQ. V lost 4 bases to trimming and J lost 1 base; unmatched junction nucleotides: 3. Here the CDR3 DNA reads TGCGCCAGCAGCCGGACTAGCGGGGAATCCTACGAGCAGTACTTC. Amino acid sequence: CASSRTSGESYEQYF.